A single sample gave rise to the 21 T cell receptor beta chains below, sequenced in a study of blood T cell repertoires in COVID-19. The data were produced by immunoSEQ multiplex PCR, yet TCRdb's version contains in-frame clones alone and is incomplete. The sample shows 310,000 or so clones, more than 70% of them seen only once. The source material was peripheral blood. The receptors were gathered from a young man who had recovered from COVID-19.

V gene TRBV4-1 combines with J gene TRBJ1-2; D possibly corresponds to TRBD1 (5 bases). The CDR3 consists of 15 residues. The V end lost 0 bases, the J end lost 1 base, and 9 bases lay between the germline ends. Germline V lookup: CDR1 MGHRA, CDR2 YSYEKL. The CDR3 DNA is TGCGCCAGCAGCCAAGATGGACACCTTAACTATGGCTACACCTTC. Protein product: CASSQDGHLNYGYTF.

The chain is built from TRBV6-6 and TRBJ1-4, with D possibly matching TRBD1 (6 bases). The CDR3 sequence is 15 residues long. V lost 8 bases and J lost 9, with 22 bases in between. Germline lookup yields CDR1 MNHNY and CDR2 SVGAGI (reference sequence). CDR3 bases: TGTGCCAGCGTCGATCCTGGGTCAGGGGTGAAAAAACTGTTTTTT. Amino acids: CASVDPGSGVKKLFF.

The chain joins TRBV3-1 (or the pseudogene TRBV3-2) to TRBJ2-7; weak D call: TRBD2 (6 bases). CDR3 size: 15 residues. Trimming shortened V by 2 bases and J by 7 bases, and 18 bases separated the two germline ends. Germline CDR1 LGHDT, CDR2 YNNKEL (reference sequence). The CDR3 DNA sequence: TGTGCCAGCAGCCAACCGGGCGGGACCTTAGGAGAGCAGTACTTC. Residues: CASSQPGGTLGEQYF.

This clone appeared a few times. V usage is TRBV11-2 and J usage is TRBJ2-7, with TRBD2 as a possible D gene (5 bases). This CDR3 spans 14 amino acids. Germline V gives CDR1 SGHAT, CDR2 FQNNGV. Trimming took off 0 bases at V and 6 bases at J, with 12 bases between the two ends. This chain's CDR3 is CASSLDLRESEQYF. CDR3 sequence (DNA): TGTGCCAGCAGCTTAGATCTACGGGAATCCGAGCAGTACTTC. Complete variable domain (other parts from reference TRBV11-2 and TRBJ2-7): EAGVAQSPRYKIIEKRQSVAFWCNPISGHATLYWYQQILGQGPKLLIQFQNNGVVDDSQLPKDRFSAERLKGVDSTLKIQPAKLEDSAVYLCASSLDLRESEQYFGPGTRLTVT.

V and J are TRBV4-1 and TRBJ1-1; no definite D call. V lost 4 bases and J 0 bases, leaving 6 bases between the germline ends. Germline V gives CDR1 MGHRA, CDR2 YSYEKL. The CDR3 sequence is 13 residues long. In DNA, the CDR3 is TGCGCCAGCAGCCCCCCCATGAACACTGAAGCTTTCTTT. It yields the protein CASSPPMNTEAFF.

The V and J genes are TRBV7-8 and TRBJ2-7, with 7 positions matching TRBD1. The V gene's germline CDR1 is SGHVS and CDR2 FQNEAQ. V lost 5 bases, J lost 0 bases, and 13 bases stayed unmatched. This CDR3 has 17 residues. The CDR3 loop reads CASSPTGILQASYEQYF. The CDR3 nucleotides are TGTGCCAGCAGCCCGACAGGGATTCTACAGGCCTCCTACGAGCAGTACTTC. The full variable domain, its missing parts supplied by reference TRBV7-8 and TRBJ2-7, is GAGVSQSPRYKVAKRGQDVALRCDPISGHVSLFWYQQALGQGPEFLTYFQNEAQLDKSGLPSDRFFAERPEGSVSTLKIQRTQQEDSAVYLCASSPTGILQASYEQYFGPGTRLTVT.

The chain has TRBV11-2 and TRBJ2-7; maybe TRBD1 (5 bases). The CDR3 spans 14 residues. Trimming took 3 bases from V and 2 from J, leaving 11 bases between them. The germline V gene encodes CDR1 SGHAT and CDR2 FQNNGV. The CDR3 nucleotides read TGTGCCAGCAGCTTGTCGGGCAGGGCCTACGAGCAGTACTTC. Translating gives CASSLSGRAYEQYF.

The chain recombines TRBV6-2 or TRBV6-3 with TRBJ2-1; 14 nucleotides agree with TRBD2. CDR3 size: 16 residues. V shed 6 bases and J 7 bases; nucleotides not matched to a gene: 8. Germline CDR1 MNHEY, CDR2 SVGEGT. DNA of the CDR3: TGTGCCAGCAGCCTACGGACTAGCGGGGGGAGGAATGAGCAGTTCTTC. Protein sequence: CASSLRTSGGRNEQFF.

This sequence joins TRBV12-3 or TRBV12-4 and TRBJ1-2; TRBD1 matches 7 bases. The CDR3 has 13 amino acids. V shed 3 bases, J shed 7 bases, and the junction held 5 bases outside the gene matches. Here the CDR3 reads CASSLDRSLGYTF. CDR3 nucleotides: TGTGCCAGCAGTTTGGACAGGTCCCTTGGCTACACCTTC.

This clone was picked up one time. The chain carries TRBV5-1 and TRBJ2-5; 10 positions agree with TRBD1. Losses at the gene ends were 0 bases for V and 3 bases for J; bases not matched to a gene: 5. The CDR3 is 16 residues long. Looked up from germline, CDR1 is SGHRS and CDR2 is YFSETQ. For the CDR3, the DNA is TGCGCCAGCAGCTTGGTGGGACAGGGGCGCAAAGAGACCCAGTACTTC. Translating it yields CASSLVGQGRKETQYF.

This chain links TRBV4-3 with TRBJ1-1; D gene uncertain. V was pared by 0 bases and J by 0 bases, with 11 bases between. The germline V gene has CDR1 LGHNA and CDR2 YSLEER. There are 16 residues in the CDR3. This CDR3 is CASSQDSPTMNTEAFF. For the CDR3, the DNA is TGCGCCAGCAGCCAAGACTCCCCGACAATGAACACTGAAGCTTTCTTT.

The CDR3 nucleotides read TGTGCTAGTAAAGCATCTAACACTGAAGCTTTCTTT. Protein: CASKASNTEAFF. The V call is TRBV12-5, the J call TRBJ1-1; the D is unclear. The V end was cut by 8 bases, the J end by 2 bases, with 9 bases between. CDR3 length: 12 residues. CDR1 LGHNT and CDR2 FRNRAP come from the germline V gene.

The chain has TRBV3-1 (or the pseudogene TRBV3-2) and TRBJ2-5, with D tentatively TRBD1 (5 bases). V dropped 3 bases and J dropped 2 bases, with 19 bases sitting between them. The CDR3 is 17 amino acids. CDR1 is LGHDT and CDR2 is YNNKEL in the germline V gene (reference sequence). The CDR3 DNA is TGTGCCAGCAGCCAGCAGCCCCCTAACAGGATTCAAGAGACCCAGTACTTC. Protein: CASSQQPPNRIQETQYF.

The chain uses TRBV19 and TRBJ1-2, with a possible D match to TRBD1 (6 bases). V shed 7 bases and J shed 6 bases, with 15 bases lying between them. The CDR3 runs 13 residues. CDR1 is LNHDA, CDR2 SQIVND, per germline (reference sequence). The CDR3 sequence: CASKGGRMNGYTF. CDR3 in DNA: TGTGCCAGTAAGGGGGGGCGAATGAATGGCTACACCTTC.

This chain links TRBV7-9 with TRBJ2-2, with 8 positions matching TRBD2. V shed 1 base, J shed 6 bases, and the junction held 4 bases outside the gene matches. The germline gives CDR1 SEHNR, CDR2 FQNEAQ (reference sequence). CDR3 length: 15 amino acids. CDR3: CASSLDGRGAGELFF. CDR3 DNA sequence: TGTGCCAGCAGCTTAGACGGGAGGGGAGCCGGGGAGCTGTTTTTT.

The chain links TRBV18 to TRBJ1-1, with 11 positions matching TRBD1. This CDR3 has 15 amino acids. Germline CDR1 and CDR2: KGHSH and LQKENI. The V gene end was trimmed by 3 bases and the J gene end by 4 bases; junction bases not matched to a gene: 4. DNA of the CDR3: TGTGCCAGCTCACCGCCCGGGACAGGGGGCACTGAAGCTTTCTTT. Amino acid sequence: CASSPPGTGGTEAFF.

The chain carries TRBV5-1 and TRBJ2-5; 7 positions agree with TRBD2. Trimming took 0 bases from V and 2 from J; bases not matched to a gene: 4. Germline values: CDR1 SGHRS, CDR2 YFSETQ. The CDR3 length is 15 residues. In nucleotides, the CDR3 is TGCGCCAGCAGCTTGGTGACGGGGGGTCAAGAGACCCAGTACTTC. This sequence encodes CASSLVTGGQETQYF.

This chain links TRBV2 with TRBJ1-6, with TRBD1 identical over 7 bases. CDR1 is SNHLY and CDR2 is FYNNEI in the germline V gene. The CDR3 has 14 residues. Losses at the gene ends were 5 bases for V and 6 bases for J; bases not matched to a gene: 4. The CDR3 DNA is TGTGCCAGCAGTCAGGACAGGCTTAATTCACCCCTCCACTTT. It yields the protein CASSQDRLNSPLHF. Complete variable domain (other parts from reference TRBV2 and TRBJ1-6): EPEVTQTPSHQVTQMGQEVILRCVPISNHLYFYWYRQILGQKVEFLVSFYNNEISEKSEIFDDQFSVERPDGSNFTLKIRSTKLEDSAMYFCASSQDRLNSPLHFGNGTRLTVT.

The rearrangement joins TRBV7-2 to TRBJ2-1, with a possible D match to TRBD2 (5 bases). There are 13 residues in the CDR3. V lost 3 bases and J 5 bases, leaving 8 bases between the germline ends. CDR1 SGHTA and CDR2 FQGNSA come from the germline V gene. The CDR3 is CASSFDYDNEQFF. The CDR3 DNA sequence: TGTGCCAGCAGCTTCGACTACGACAATGAGCAGTTCTTC.

This CDR3 reads CASSHRRQGGYEQYF. In DNA, the CDR3 is TGTGCCAGCAGCCACCGACGCCAGGGAGGCTACGAGCAGTACTTC. V is TRBV7-9 and J is TRBJ2-7; TRBD2 is a possible D gene (6 bases). This CDR3 has 15 amino acids. Germline CDR1 SEHNR, CDR2 FQNEAQ (reference sequence). Trimming took 5 bases from V and 3 from J, leaving 17 bases between them.

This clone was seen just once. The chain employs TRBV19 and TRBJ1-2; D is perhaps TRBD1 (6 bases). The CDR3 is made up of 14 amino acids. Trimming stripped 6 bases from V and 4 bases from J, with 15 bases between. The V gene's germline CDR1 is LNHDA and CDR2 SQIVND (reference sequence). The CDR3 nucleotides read TGTGCCAGTAGAACAGGGTTTGGGGCCTATGGCTACACCTTC. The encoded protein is CASRTGFGAYGYTF.